The 21 T cell receptor beta chains below were found in one sample sequenced in a study of T cell responses to AZD1222 COVID-19 vaccine. The data were produced by immunoSEQ multiplex PCR, yet TCRdb's version contains in-frame clones alone and is incomplete. In the table there are about 270,000 clones, around 93% of which are singletons. The material sequenced was peripheral blood, taken 28 days after the second AZD1222 dose. All receptors come from an adult who received the AZD1222 COVID-19 vaccine.

This sequence joins TRBV7-2 and TRBJ1-2; D unresolved. In germline, CDR1 is SGHTA, CDR2 FQGNSA. The CDR3 totals 15 residues. V lost 3 bases to trimming and J lost 4 bases, with 15 bases between them. The CDR3 DNA is TGTGCCAGCAGCTTTAGTGGGCGGCCCCTCTATGGCTACACCTTC. Its translation is CASSFSGRPLYGYTF.

This clone was seen once. CDR3 residues: CASSSPPRGTEAFF. The DNA of the CDR3 is TGTGCCAGCAGCTCCCCTCCCCGGGGGACTGAAGCTTTCTTT. The chain combines TRBV27 with TRBJ1-1, with D possibly TRBD1 on 5 matching bases. With 6 bases removed from V and 5 bases from J, the gap between germline ends came to 16 bases. CDR3 length equals 14 residues. CDR1 MNHEY and CDR2 SMNVEV come from the germline V gene (reference sequence).

The CDR3: CASRATGTDEKLFF. DNA of the CDR3: TGTGCCAGCAGAGCGACAGGGACCGATGAAAAACTGTTTTTT. The chain carries TRBV28 and TRBJ1-4; 7 nucleotides line up with TRBD1. This CDR3 is built from 14 residues. V lost 6 bases and J lost 6; bases outside the gene matches: 7. The germline V gene has CDR1 MDHEN and CDR2 SYDVKM.

The chain is built from TRBV28 and TRBJ2-7; 7 nucleotides match TRBD2. V gave up 5 bases and J gave up 3 bases; unmatched junction bases: 4. The CDR3 sequence is 13 residues long. Germline lookup yields CDR1 MDHEN and CDR2 SYDVKM. CDR3 DNA sequence: TGTGCCAGCAGTGTCCCGGGGGGCTACGAGCAGTACTTC. Residues: CASSVPGGYEQYF. Full variable domain (rest looked up from reference TRBV28 and TRBJ2-7): DVKVTQSSRYLVKRTGEKVFLECVQDMDHENMFWYRQDPGLGLRLIYFSYDVKMKEKGDIPEGYSVSREKKERFSLILESASTNQTSMYLCASSVPGGYEQYFGPGTRLTVT.

The chain uses TRBV19 and TRBJ2-7; D remains ambiguous. The CDR3 covers 11 residues. Trimming took off 1 base at V and 10 bases at J, with 8 bases between the two ends. CDR1 is LNHDA, CDR2 SQIVND, per germline (reference sequence). The CDR3, as DNA: TGTGCCAGTAGTATAGTTGCGTCTCAGTACTTC. Translating gives CASSIVASQYF.

The CDR3, as DNA: TGTGCCAGCAGCTTGGGGTCCCGCAATCAGCCCCAGCATTTT. Residues: CASSLGSRNQPQHF. The gene calls are TRBV7-2 and TRBJ1-5; D remains ambiguous. V lost 3 bases to trimming and J lost 2 bases, with 8 bases between them. The germline V gene encodes CDR1 SGHTA and CDR2 FQGNSA. This CDR3 comprises 14 residues.

The chain couples TRBV28 to TRBJ1-1, with D tentatively TRBD1 (5 bases). V lost 6 bases and J lost 4, with 15 bases in between. Germline V CDR1 and CDR2: MDHEN, SYDVKM. The CDR3 has 14 amino acids. The CDR3 sequence is CASRGSVRGTEAFF. CDR3 nucleotide sequence: TGTGCCAGCAGGGGGTCCGTGAGGGGCACTGAAGCTTTCTTT. The variable domain in full, with the rest retrieved from reference TRBV28 and TRBJ1-1, is DVKVTQSSRYLVKRTGEKVFLECVQDMDHENMFWYRQDPGLGLRLIYFSYDVKMKEKGDIPEGYSVSREKKERFSLILESASTNQTSMYLCASRGSVRGTEAFFGQGTRLTVV.

The chain joins TRBV7-6 to TRBJ2-3; 8 bases agree with TRBD2. Germline V CDR1 and CDR2: SGHVS, FNYEAQ. With 5 bases clipped from V and 4 bases from J, the junction kept 2 bases outside the gene matches. This CDR3 region has 13 residues. CDR3 sequence (DNA): TGTGCCAGCAGCGCGGGGGGCGCAGATACGCAGTATTTT. This gives the protein CASSAGGADTQYF.

The chain uses TRBV2 and TRBJ1-1; D is unclear. With 6 bases removed from V and 5 bases from J, the gap between germline ends came to 10 bases. The germline gives CDR1 SNHLY, CDR2 FYNNEI. This CDR3 spans 12 amino acids. CDR3 DNA: TGTGCCAGCAGATTGACGGGGACTGAAGCTTTCTTT. This sequence encodes CASRLTGTEAFF.

V and J are TRBV12-3 or TRBV12-4 and TRBJ1-5, with D uncertain. V was clipped by 5 bases and J by 5 bases, with 10 bases between them. There are 13 residues in the CDR3. CDR3 sequence reads: CASSIGSHQPQHF. The CDR3 DNA sequence: TGTGCCAGCAGTATCGGGAGTCATCAGCCCCAGCATTTT.

In its sample, this clone was seen once. This chain joins TRBV7-9 and TRBJ2-3; TRBD2 aligns across 10 bases. Losses at the gene ends were 2 bases for V and 1 base for J; bases not matched to a gene: 3. The CDR3 spans 16 residues. Germline-derived CDR1 and CDR2 are SEHNR and FQNEAQ (reference sequence). Here the CDR3 reads CASSLRLAGGTDTQYF. The CDR3 bases are TGTGCCAGCAGCTTAAGGCTAGCGGGGGGCACAGATACGCAGTATTTT. Full variable domain (rest looked up from reference TRBV7-9 and TRBJ2-3): DTGVSQNPRHKITKRGQNVTFRCDPISEHNRLYWYRQTLGQGPEFLTYFQNEAQLEKSRLLSDRFSAERPKGSFSTLEIQRTEQGDSAMYLCASSLRLAGGTDTQYFGPGTRLTVL.

The rearrangement links TRBV2 to TRBJ1-2; D remains unclear. The CDR3 is 15 amino acids. Trimming shortened V by 3 bases and J by 5 bases, and 16 bases separated the two germline ends. The germline gives CDR1 SNHLY, CDR2 FYNNEI. The chain's CDR3 is CASSEASYQDYGYTF. The DNA for the CDR3 is TGTGCCAGCAGTGAGGCCTCCTACCAGGATTATGGCTACACCTTC.

Points on this clone: The sample carries other DNA sequences with the same CDR3. V and J are TRBV6-4 and TRBJ2-2; D is unclear. The CDR3 is 13 residues long. Trimming shortened V by 2 bases and J by 2 bases, and 3 bases separated the two germline ends. Germline assignment: CDR1 MRHNA and CDR2 SNTAGT. The CDR3 spells CASSDTNTGELFF. The CDR3 nucleotides are TGTGCCAGCAGTGACACAAACACCGGGGAGCTGTTTTTT.

The chain is built from TRBV7-2 and TRBJ2-7, with D perhaps TRBD1 or TRBD2 (5 bases each). From germline, CDR1 is SGHTA and CDR2 FQGNSA. Between the trimmed V and J ends, which lost 5 bases and 2 bases, there was a span of 16 bases. The CDR3 runs to 15 residues. CDR3: CASSHRDPVAYEQYF. The CDR3 DNA is TGTGCCAGCAGCCACCGGGACCCGGTGGCCTACGAGCAGTACTTC.

This chain connects TRBV6-2 or TRBV6-3 to TRBJ2-7, with 12 bases matching TRBD2. The CDR3 runs 18 residues. From germline, CDR1 is MNHEY and CDR2 SVGEGT. Germline trimming cut 6 bases from V and 3 bases from J; bases unmatched to any gene: 15. CDR3 residues: CASSNPSGRAMVGYEQYF. DNA for the CDR3: TGTGCCAGCAGCAACCCTAGCGGGAGGGCCATGGTAGGCTACGAGCAGTACTTC.

The CDR3 is CASSPSPRGANVLTF. The CDR3 nucleotides are TGTGCCAGCAGCCCAAGCCCGAGAGGGGCCAACGTCCTGACTTTC. The V and J genes are TRBV5-6 and TRBJ2-6; D gene uncertain. The V gene lost 4 bases and the J gene lost 4 bases, with 12 bases spanning the gap. The CDR3 has 15 amino acids. CDR1 and CDR2 (germline): SGHDT, YYEEEE. The full variable domain, with the rest looked up from reference TRBV5-6 and TRBJ2-6, is DAGVTQSPTHLIKTRGQQVTLRCSPKSGHDTVSWYQQALGQGPQFIFQYYEEEERQRGNFPDRFSGHQFPNYSSELNVNALLLGDSALYLCASSPSPRGANVLTFGAGSRLTVL.

V gene TRBV4-1 combines with J gene TRBJ2-2, with TRBD1 as a possible D gene (6 bases). The V and J ends lost 0 bases and 5 bases respectively, with 22 bases between them. CDR3 length: 19 residues. The germline V gene encodes CDR1 MGHRA and CDR2 YSYEKL. The CDR3 nucleotides are TGCGCCAGCAGCCAAGAGAGGGGGTGGGTTAAGGGACCAACCGGGGAGCTGTTTTTT. This encodes CASSQERGWVKGPTGELFF.

This chain links TRBV29-1 with TRBJ1-2, with 10 bases lining up with TRBD1. Germline V gives CDR1 SQVTM, CDR2 ANQGSEA. Trimming cost V 3 bases and J 0 bases; bases outside gene matches: 7. This CDR3 comprises 16 residues. CDR3 in DNA: TGCAGCGTTGAGGTGGGGACAGGGGCAACTAACTATGGCTACACCTTC. Residues: CSVEVGTGATNYGYTF.

This sequence joins TRBV3-1 (or the pseudogene TRBV3-2) and TRBJ1-2; 8 positions agree with TRBD1. V trimming: 4 bases; J trimming: 7 bases; junction bases outside the gene matches: 8. The CDR3 has 14 amino acids. Germline assignment: CDR1 LGHDT and CDR2 YNNKEL (reference sequence). The CDR3 loop reads CASSPSGGAGGYTF. The CDR3 nucleotides are TGTGCCAGCAGCCCATCAGGGGGCGCGGGTGGCTACACCTTC.

The gene calls are TRBV19 and TRBJ2-3; 7 bases fit TRBD1. Trimming at V came to 10 bases and at J to 7 bases, leaving 11 bases not matched to a gene. CDR1 and CDR2 (germline): LNHDA, SQIVND (reference sequence). This CDR3 has 13 residues. CDR3 sequence reads: CATKDRATYTQYF. The CDR3 DNA is TGTGCCACCAAAGACAGGGCAACGTATACGCAGTATTTT.

This clone was detected once. This sequence joins TRBV10-1 and TRBJ2-3; the D is unclear. Germline assignment: CDR1 WNHNN and CDR2 SYGVQD (reference sequence). V lost 4 bases and J 4 bases, leaving 9 bases between the germline ends. This CDR3 contains 13 residues. The CDR3 DNA follows: TGCGCCAGCAGTGCCTCACCCGCAGATACGCAGTATTTT. Residues: CASSASPADTQYF.